Detailed here is one T cell receptor beta chain. CDR1 and CDR2 from the germline V gene are MGHRA and YSYEKL. The CDR3 covers 16 residues. With V trimmed by 0 bases and J by 10 bases, 9 bases remained unmatched. This record comes from a study of Ad26.COV2.S vaccination and SARS-CoV-2 variants. As for treatment: around 19 received Ad26.COV2.S at low or high dose, single or two shots; 5 received placebo; per-sample allocation not given. The study sampled participants on day 63 after the first vaccine or placebo injection. Assay used: immunoSEQ multiplex PCR; TCRdb lists only in-frame clones, some missing. Of 300,000 to 350,000 clones listed, around 89% were seen once; the top ten hold approximately 4.5%.

This TCR was sampled from a person between 18 and 65 years old who received the Ad26.COV2.S COVID-19 vaccine or a placebo. The genes are TRBV4-1 and TRBJ2-1; 10 bases match TRBD2. The source was peripheral blood, collected in a trial of Ad26.COV2.S vaccine versus placebo. This CDR3 is CASSQERLAGAGEQFF. The CDR3 nucleotides read TGCGCCAGCAGCCAAGAACGGCTAGCGGGAGCAGGCGAGCAGTTCTTC.